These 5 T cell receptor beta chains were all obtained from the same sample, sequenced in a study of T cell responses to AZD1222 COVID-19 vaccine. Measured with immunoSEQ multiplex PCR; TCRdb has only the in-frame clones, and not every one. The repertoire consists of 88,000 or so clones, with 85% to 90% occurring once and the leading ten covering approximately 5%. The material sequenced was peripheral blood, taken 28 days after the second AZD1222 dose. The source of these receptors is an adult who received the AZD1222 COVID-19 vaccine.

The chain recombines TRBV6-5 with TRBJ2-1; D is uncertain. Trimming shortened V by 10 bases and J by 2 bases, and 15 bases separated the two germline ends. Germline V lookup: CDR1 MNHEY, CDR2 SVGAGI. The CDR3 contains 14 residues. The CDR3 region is CATGATAPYNEQFF. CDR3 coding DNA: TGTGCCACCGGAGCGACTGCCCCCTACAATGAGCAGTTCTTC.

This CDR3 reads CASHGMGYEQYF. The CDR3, as DNA: TGTGCCAGCCACGGGATGGGGTACGAGCAGTACTTC. V usage is TRBV27 and J usage is TRBJ2-7; maybe TRBD2 (5 bases). Looked up from germline, CDR1 is MNHEY and CDR2 is SMNVEV (reference sequence). The germline V and J ends were trimmed by 8 bases and 4 bases, with 12 bases remaining between them. The CDR3 is 12 amino acids.

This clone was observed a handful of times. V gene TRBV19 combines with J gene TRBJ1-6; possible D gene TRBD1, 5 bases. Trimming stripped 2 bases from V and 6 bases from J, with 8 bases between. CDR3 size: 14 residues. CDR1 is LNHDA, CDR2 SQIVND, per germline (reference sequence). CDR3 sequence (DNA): TGTGCCAGTAGTATACGTAGGGGTAATTCACCCCTCCACTTT. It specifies CASSIRRGNSPLHF.

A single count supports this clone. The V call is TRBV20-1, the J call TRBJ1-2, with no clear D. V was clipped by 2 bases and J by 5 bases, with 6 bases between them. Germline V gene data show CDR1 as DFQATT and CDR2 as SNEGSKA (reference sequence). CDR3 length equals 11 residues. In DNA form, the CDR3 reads TGCAGTGCTAGACAGACTTATGGCTACACCTTC. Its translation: CSARQTYGYTF.

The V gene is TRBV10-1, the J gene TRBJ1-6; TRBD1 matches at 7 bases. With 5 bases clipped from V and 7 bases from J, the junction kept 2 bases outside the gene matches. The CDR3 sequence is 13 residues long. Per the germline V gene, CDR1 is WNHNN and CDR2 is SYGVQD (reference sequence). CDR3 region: CASSPGQNSPLHF. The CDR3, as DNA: TGCGCCAGCAGTCCGGGACAGAATTCACCCCTCCACTTT.